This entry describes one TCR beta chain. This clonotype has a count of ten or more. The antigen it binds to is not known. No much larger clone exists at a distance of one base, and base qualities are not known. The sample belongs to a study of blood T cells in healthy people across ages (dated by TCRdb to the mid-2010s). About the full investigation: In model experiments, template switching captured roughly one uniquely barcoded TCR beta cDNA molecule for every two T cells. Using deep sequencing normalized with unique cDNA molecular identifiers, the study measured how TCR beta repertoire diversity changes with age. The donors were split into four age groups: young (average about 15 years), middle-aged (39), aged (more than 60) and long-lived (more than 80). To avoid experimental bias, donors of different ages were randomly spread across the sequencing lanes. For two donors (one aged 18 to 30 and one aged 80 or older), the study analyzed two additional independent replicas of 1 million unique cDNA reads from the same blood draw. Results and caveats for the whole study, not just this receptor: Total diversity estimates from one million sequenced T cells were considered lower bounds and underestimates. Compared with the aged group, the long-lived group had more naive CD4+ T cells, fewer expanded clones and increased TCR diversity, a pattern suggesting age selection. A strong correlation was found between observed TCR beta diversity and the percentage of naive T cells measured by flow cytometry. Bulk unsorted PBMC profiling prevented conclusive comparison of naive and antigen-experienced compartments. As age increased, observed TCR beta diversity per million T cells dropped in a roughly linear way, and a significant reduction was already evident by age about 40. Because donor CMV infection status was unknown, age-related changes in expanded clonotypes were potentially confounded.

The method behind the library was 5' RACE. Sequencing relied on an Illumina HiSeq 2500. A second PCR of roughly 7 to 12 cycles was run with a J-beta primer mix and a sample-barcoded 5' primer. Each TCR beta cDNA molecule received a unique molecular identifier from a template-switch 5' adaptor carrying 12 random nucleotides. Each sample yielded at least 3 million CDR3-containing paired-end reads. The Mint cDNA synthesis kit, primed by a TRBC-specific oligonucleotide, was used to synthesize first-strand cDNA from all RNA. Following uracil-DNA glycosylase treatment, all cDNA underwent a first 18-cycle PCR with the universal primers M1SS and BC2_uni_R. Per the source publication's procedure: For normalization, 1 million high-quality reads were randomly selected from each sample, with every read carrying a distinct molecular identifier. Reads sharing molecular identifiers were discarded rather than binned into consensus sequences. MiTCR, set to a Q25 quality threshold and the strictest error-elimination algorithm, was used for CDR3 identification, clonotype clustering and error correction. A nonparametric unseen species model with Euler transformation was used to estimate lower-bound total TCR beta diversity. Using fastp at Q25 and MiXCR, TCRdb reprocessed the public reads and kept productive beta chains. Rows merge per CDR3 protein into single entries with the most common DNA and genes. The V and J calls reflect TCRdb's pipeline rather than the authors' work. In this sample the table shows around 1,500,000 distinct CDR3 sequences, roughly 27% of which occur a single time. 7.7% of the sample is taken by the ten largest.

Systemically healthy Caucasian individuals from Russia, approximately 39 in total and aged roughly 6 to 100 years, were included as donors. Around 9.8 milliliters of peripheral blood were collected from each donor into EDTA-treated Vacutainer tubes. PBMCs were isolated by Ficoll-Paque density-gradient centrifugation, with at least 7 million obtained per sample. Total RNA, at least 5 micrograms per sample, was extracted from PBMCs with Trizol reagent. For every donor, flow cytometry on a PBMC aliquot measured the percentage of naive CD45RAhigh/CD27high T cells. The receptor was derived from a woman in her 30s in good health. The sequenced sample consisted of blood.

The nucleotide sequence is given as TGCGCCAGCAGCCAAGAGCGAGCGGGAGCGGCAGATACGCAGTATTTT. Its protein is CASSQERAGAADTQYF. The V and J genes are TRBV4-3 and TRBJ2-3, and 8 bases in between align with TRBD2. Via the germline V gene, CDR1 is LGHNA and CDR2 YSLEER. Spanning cysteine to phenylalanine, the CDR3 consists of 16 amino acids. The only DNA kept is the CDR3, 48 bases in frame from the first base. Clipping removes 0 bases from V and 4 bases from J, with 6 as the unmatched junction base count.